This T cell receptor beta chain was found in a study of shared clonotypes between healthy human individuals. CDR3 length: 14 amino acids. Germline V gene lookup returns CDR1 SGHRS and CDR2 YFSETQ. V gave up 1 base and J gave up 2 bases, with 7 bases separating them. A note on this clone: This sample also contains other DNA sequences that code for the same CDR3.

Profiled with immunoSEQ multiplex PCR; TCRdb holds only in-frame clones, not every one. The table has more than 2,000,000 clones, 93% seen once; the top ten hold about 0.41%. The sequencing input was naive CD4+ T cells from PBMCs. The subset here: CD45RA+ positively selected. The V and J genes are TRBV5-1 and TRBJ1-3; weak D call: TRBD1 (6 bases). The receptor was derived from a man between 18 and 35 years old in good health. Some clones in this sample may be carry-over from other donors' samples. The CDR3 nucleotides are TGCGCCAGCAGCTTGCAGGGGACTGGAAACACCATATATTTT. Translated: CASSLQGTGNTIYF.